Each of the 12 T cell receptor beta chains below was sequenced from the same sample in a study of control samples from healthy donors and cancer patients. Profiled with immunoSEQ multiplex PCR; TCRdb holds only in-frame clones, not every one. The table has some 110,000 clones, 88% seen once; the top ten hold over 2%. The sample was blood. The receptors derive from a woman in her seventies in good health.

This clone occurred once. The chain carries TRBV19 and TRBJ1-1, with 11 bases lining up with TRBD1. The germline gives CDR1 LNHDA, CDR2 SQIVND (reference sequence). CDR3 length: 13 residues. V shed 7 bases and J 6 bases; nucleotides not matched to a gene: 4. The CDR3, as DNA: TGTGCCAGTACCGGACAGGGGGCATCTGAAGCTTTCTTT. This encodes CASTGQGASEAFF.

V and J are TRBV12-3 or TRBV12-4 and TRBJ2-3, with D maybe TRBD2 (5 bases). V was clipped by 2 bases and J by 3 bases, with 6 bases between them. This CDR3 is built from 13 residues. The CDR3 region is CASSLRGTDTQYF. The CDR3 region has the DNA TGTGCCAGCAGTTTACGAGGGACAGATACGCAGTATTTT.

Worth noting for this clone: One junction end does not reproduce the germline sequence, and a read error may be involved. The chain carries TRBV10-1 and TRBJ2-3, with 8 bases fitting TRBD1. The germline gives CDR1 WNHNN, CDR2 SYGVQD (reference sequence). This CDR3 has 20 residues. The CDR3 is CASQRKVGVFGTGSTDAQYF. DNA for the CDR3: TGCGCCAGCCAACGAAAGGTTGGCGTTTTCGGGACAGGATCCACAGATGCGCAGTATTTT.

This chain uses TRBV5-4 with TRBJ1-2; 7 nucleotides match TRBD1. Germline-derived CDR1 and CDR2 are SGHNT and YYREEE (reference sequence). V was pared by 2 bases and J by 4 bases, with 5 bases of the junction left unmatched. This CDR3 is built from 14 residues. CDR3: CASSLPGQFYGYTF. As DNA, the CDR3 is TGTGCCAGCAGCTTACCGGGACAGTTCTATGGCTACACCTTC.

The rearrangement joins TRBV10-2 to TRBJ2-1; 11 positions match TRBD2. Germline assignment: CDR1 WSHSY and CDR2 SAAADI. CDR3 length: 15 residues. Losses at the gene ends were 3 bases for V and 4 bases for J; bases not matched to a gene: 2. CDR3: CASSELAGDYNEQFF. CDR3 DNA: TGCGCCAGCAGTGAACTAGCGGGGGATTACAATGAGCAGTTCTTC.

This CDR3 is CASSQTPNTEAFF. The CDR3, as DNA: TGTGCCAGCAGCCAAACCCCGAACACTGAAGCTTTCTTT. The chain is built from TRBV3-1 (or the pseudogene TRBV3-2) and TRBJ1-1; D gene unclear. The CDR3 loop spans 13 amino acids. V lost 2 bases and J lost 1, with 5 bases in between. CDR1 and CDR2 (germline): LGHDT, YNNKEL (reference sequence).

J is TRBJ1-1 and V is TRBV10-2; D is possibly TRBD1 (5 bases). Deletions cut 5 bases from V and 5 bases from J, with 12 bases between. This CDR3 spans 13 amino acids. Per the germline V gene, CDR1 is WSHSY and CDR2 is SAAADI. The CDR3 loop reads CASSYQGKTEAFF. The DNA of the CDR3 is TGCGCCAGCAGTTATCAGGGAAAAACTGAAGCTTTCTTT.

The CDR3 protein is CASSLGGGQLTYEQYF. The CDR3 DNA reads as TGTGCCAGCAGCTTAGGGGGGGGCCAACTAACCTACGAGCAGTACTTC. V is TRBV7-2 and J is TRBJ2-7; weak D call: TRBD2 (7 bases). V lost 1 base and J lost 2, with 15 bases in between. CDR1 is SGHTA, CDR2 FQGNSA, per germline. The CDR3 is 16 residues long.

The J gene is TRBJ2-4, the V gene TRBV6-5, with D possibly TRBD2 on 5 matching bases. The CDR3 is 14 residues long. Germline lookup yields CDR1 MNHEY and CDR2 SVGAGI. Trimming took off 8 bases at V and 1 base at J, with 12 bases between the two ends. CDR3 coding DNA: TGTGCCAGCGGCGGGTGGGTGGCCAAAAACATTCAGTACTTC. Its protein is CASGGWVAKNIQYF.

The CDR3: CASSLHRSIYNEQFF. In DNA form, the CDR3 reads TGTGCCAGCAGCTTGCACAGGTCGATTTACAATGAGCAGTTCTTC. The chain combines TRBV5-5 with TRBJ2-1; D perhaps matches TRBD1 (5 bases). The CDR3 contains 15 residues. Between the trimmed V and J ends, which lost 1 base and 4 bases, there was a span of 12 bases. In germline, CDR1 is SGHKS, CDR2 YYEKEE (reference sequence).

V is TRBV11-2 and J is TRBJ1-3; TRBD1 matches at 7 bases. The CDR3 has 14 amino acids. The V gene end was trimmed by 3 bases and the J gene end by 8 bases; junction bases not matched to a gene: 7. From germline, CDR1 is SGHAT and CDR2 FQNNGV. The CDR3 spells CASSLWDSPYTIYF. DNA for the CDR3: TGTGCCAGCAGCTTGTGGGACAGCCCCTACACCATATATTTT.

The count of this clone is one. The V gene is TRBV9, the J gene TRBJ1-1; no reliable D call. The CDR3 is 16 residues long. Germline values: CDR1 SGDLS, CDR2 YYNGEE. Between the trimmed V and J ends, which lost 0 bases and 1 base, there was a span of 13 bases. The CDR3 loop is CASSVASGRTNTEAFF. The CDR3 nucleotides read TGTGCCAGCAGCGTAGCTTCGGGCAGGACGAACACTGAAGCTTTCTTT.